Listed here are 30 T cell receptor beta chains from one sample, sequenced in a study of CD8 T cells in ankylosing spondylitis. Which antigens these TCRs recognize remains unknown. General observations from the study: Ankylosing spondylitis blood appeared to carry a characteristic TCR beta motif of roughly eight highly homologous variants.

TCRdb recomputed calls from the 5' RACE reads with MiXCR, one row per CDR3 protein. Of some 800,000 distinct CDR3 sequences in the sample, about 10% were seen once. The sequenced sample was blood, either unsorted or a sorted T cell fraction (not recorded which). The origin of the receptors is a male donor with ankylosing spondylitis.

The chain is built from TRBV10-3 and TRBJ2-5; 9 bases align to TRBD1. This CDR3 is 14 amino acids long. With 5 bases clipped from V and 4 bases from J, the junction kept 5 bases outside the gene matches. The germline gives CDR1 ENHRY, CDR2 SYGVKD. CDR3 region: CAISRQGDGETQYF. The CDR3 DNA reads TGTGCCATCAGTCGACAGGGGGACGGAGAGACCCAGTACTTC.

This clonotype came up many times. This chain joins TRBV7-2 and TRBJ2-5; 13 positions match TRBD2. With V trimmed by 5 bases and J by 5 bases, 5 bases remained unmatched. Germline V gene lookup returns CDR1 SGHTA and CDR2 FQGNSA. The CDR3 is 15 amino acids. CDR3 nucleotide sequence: TGTGCCAGCAGCCCGACTAGCGGGAGGCACGAGACCCAGTACTTC. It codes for CASSPTSGRHETQYF.

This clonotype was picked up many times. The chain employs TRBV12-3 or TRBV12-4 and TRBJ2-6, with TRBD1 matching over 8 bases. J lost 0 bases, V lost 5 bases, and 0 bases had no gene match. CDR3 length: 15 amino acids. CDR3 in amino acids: CASSGTGSGANVLTF. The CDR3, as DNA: TGTGCCAGCAGTGGGACAGGCTCTGGGGCCAACGTCCTGACTTTC.

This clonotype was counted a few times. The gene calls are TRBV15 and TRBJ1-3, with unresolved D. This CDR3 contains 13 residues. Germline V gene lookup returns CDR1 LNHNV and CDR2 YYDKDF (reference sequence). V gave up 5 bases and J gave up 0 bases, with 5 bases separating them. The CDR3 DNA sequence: TGTGCCACCAGCCTCTACTCTGGAAACACCATATATTTT. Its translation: CATSLYSGNTIYF.

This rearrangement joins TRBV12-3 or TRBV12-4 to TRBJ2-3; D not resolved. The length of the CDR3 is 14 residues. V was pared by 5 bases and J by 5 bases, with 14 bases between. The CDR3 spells CASSPYQAGDTQYF. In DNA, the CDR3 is TGTGCCAGCAGTCCCTACCAGGCAGGAGATACGCAGTATTTT.

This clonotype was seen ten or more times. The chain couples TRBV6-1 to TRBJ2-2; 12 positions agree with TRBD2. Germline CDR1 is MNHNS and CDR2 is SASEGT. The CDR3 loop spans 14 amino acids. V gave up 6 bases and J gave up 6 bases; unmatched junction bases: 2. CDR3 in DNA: TGTGCCAGCAGGACTAGCGGGGGACCCGGGGAGCTGTTTTTT. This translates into CASRTSGGPGELFF.

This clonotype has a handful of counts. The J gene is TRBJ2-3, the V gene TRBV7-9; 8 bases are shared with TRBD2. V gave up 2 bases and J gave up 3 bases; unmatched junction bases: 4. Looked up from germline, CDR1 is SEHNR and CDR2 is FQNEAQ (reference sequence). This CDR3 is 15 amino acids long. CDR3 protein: CASSLYGGATDTQYF. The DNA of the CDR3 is TGTGCCAGCAGCTTATACGGGGGGGCGACAGATACGCAGTATTTT.

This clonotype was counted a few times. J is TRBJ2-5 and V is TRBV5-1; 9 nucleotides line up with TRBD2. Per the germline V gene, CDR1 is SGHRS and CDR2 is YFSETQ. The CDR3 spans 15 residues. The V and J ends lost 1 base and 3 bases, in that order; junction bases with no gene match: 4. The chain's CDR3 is CASSLFPSGEETQYF. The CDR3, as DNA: TGCGCCAGCAGCTTGTTTCCTAGCGGGGAAGAGACCCAGTACTTC.

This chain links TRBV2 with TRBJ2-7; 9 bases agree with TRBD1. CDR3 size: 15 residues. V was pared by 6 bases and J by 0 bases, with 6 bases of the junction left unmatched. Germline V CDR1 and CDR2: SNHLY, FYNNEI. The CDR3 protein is CASRRDRGNSYEQYF. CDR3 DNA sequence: TGTGCCAGCAGGAGAGACAGGGGGAACTCCTACGAGCAGTACTTC. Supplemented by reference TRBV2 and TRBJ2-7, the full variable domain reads EPEVTQTPSHQVTQMGQEVILRCVPISNHLYFYWYRQILGQKVEFLVSFYNNEISEKSEIFDDQFSVERPDGSNFTLKIRSTKLEDSAMYFCASRRDRGNSYEQYFGPGTRLTVT.

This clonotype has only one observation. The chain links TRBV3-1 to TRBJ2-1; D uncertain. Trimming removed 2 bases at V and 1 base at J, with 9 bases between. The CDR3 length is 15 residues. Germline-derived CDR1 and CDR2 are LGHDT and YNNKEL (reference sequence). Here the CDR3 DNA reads TGTGCCAGCAGCCAATTGTTAGATTCCTACAATGAGCAGTTCTTC. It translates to CASSQLLDSYNEQFF.

The CDR3 DNA reads TGTGCCATCAGTCTAGCGGGAGAGACAGATACGCAGTATTTT. Encoded protein: CAISLAGETDTQYF. This chain uses TRBV10-3 with TRBJ2-3; the match to TRBD2 covers 10 bases. Germline values: CDR1 ENHRY, CDR2 SYGVKD. The CDR3 contains 14 residues. After removal of 5 bases from V and 3 bases from J, the junction contained 2 bases not matched to a gene.

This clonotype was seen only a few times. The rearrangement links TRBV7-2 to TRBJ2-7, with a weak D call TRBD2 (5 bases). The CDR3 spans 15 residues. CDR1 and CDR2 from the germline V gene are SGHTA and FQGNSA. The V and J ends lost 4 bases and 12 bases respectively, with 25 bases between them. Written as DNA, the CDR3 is TGTGCCAGCAGCTCGGACCTAGCAAGACGGGCAGAGGGGTACTTC. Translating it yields CASSSDLARRAEGYF.

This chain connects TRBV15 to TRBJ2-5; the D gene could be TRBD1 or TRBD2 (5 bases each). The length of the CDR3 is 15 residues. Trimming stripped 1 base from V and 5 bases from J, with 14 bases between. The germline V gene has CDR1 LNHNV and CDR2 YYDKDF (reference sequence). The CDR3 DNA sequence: TGTGCCACCAGCAGAGGGCGAGAGGGGTCGGAGACCCAGTACTTC. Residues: CATSRGREGSETQYF.

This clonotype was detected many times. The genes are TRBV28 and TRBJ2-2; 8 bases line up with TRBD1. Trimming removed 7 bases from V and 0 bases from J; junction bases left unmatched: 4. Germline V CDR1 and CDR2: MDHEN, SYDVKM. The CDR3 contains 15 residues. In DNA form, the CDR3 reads TGTGCCAGCAATACAGGGGGTACGAACACCGGGGAGCTGTTTTTT. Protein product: CASNTGGTNTGELFF.

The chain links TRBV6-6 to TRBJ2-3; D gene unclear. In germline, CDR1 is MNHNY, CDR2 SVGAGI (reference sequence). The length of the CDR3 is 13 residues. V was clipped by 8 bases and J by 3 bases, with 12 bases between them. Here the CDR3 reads CASSPVGTDTQYF. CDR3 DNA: TGTGCCAGCTCCCCCGTAGGGACAGATACGCAGTATTTT.

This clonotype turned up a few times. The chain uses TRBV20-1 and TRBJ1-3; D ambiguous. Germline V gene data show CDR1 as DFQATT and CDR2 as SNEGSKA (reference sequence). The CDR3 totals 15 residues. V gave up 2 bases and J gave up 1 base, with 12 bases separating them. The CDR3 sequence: CSARKDGVSGNTIYF. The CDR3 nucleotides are TGCAGTGCTAGAAAGGACGGGGTATCTGGAAACACCATATATTTT.

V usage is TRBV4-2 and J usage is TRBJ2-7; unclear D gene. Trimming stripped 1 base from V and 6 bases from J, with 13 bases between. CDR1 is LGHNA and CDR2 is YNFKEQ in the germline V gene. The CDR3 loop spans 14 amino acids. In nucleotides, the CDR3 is TGTGCCAGCAGCCAAGTCCCGGGCGTCTCCGAGCAGTACTTC. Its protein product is CASSQVPGVSEQYF.

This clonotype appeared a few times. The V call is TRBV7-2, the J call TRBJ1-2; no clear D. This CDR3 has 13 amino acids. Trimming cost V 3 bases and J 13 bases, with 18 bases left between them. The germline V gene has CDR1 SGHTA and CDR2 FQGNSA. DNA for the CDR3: TGTGCCAGCAGCTTTGGAAGTGCCCTGGCCCCCACCTTC. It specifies CASSFGSALAPTF.

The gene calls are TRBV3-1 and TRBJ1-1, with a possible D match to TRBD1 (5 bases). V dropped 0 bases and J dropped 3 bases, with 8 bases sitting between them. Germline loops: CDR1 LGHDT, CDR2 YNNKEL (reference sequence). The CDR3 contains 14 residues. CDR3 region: CASSQEGTYTEAFF. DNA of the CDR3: TGTGCCAGCAGCCAAGAAGGGACCTACACTGAAGCTTTCTTT.

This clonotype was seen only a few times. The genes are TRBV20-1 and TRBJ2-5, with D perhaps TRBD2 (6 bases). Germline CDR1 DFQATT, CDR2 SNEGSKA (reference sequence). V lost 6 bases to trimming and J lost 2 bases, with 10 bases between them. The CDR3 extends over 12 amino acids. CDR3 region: CSAEREQETQYF. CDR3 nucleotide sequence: TGCAGTGCCGAACGGGAGCAAGAGACCCAGTACTTC.

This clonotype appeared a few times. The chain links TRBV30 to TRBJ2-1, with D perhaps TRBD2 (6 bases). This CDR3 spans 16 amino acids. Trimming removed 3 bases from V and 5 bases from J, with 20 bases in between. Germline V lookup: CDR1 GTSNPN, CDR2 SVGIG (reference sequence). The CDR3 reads CAWRYQRRVTHNEQFF. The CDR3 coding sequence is TGTGCCTGGAGGTATCAGAGGAGGGTTACGCACAATGAGCAGTTCTTC.

The CDR3 DNA follows: TGTGCCAGCAGCCCCGGGGGCCACAATGAGCAGTTCTTC. Residues: CASSPGGHNEQFF. The chain couples TRBV7-9 to TRBJ2-1; either TRBD1 or TRBD2 may fit D (6 bases each). Deletions cut 5 bases from V and 5 bases from J, with 10 bases between. The CDR3 contains 13 residues. CDR1 is SEHNR and CDR2 is FQNEAQ in the germline V gene (reference sequence).

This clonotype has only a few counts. CDR3 sequence: CSPKDSQETQYF. DNA of the CDR3: TGCAGTCCCAAGGACAGCCAAGAGACCCAGTACTTC. The gene calls are TRBV20-1 and TRBJ2-5; a weak D match, TRBD1 (6 bases). The CDR3 contains 12 residues. Germline V gene lookup returns CDR1 DFQATT and CDR2 SNEGSKA (reference sequence). The V end lost 8 bases, the J end lost 1 base, and 11 bases lay between the germline ends.

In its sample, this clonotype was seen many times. The CDR3 region is CASRSPFNYGYTF. The CDR3 DNA follows: TGTGCCAGCCGCAGTCCTTTCAACTATGGCTACACCTTC. The chain employs TRBV6-1 and TRBJ1-2; unclear D gene. CDR1 is MNHNS and CDR2 is SASEGT in the germline V gene. The CDR3 runs 13 residues. With 8 bases removed from V and 2 bases from J, the gap between germline ends came to 12 bases.

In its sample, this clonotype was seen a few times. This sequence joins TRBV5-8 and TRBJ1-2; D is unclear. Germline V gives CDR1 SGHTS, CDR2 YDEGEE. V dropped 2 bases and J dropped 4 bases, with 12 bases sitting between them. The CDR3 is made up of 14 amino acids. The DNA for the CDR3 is TGTGCCAGCAGCTTAGGGCAGGACGCCTATGGCTACACCTTC. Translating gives CASSLGQDAYGYTF.

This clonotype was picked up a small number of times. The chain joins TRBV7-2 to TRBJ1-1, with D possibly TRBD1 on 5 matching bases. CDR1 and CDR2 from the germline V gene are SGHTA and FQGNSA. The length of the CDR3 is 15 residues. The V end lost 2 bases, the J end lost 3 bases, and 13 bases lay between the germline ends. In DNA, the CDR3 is TGTGCCAGCAGCTTAAAAGGGACGCGGGACACTGAAGCTTTCTTT. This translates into CASSLKGTRDTEAFF.

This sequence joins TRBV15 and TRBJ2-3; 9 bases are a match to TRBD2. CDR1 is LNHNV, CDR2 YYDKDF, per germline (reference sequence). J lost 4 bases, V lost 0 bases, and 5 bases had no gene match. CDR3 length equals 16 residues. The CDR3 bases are TGTGCCACCAGCAGAGATAGAGCGGGAGGATCAGATACGCAGTATTTT. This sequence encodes CATSRDRAGGSDTQYF.

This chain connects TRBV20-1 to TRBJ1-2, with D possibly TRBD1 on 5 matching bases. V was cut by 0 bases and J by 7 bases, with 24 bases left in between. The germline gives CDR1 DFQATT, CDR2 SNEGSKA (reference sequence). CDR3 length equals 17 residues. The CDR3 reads CSARDPGRVAHGRGYTF. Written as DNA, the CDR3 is TGCAGTGCTAGAGATCCGGGCAGGGTCGCTCATGGACGTGGCTACACCTTC.

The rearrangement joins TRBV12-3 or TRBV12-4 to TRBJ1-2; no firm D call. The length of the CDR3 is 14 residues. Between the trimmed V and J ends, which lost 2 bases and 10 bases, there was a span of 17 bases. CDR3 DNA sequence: TGTGCCAGCAGTTTAACGGCAGCCAATCCTCACTACACCTTC. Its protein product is CASSLTAANPHYTF.

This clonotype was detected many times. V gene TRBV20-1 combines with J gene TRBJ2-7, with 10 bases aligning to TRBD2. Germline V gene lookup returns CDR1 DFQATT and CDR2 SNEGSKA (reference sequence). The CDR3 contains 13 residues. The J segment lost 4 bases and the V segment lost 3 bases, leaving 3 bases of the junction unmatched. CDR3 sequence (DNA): TGCAGTGCTAGTAGCGGGGGGAGGTACGAGCAGTACTTC. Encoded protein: CSASSGGRYEQYF.